This T cell receptor (beta chain) was documented in a study of shared clonotypes between healthy human individuals (dated by TCRdb to 2020 to 2022). Study-level background: The cohort included three men and two women between 18 and 49 years of age. Blood TCR repertoires of five healthy adults were deeply sequenced to estimate repertoire size and the extent of clonotype sharing between individuals. Libraries were prepared and TCR repertoires were sequenced by different laboratories using diverse techniques, in order to increase sequencing depth and limit assay-specific biases. For each donor, CD4 naive and CD4 memory were each given three plates, CD8 naive was given two plates, and CD8 memory was given one plate. Per donor, leukapheresis produced somewhere between about 0.9 and 9 billion PBMCs. Results and caveats for the whole study, not just this receptor: Compared with non-shared clonotypes, the clonotypes found in all four sorted-subset donors had higher generation probabilities. Sampling was restricted to blood, and TCR repertoires in tissues likely differ from the TCR repertoires found in blood. Larger estimated clonotype richness was generally found for naive subsets than for memory subsets. Sharing across a few donors was observed for approximately 4.6% of naive CD4, over 3% of naive CD8, about 2.3% of memory CD4, and about 0.4% of memory CD8 clonotypes. The genetic and exposure-history diversity represented was limited by the small number of donors. Even with the large sequencing depth, rarefaction of the sorted-subset datasets indicated that sequencing was incomplete. Based on pairwise subsampling, the degree of clonotype sharing among donors was expected to be affected by sequencing depth.

This clone came up once. Its antigen has not been determined. Qualities for individual bases were not recorded, and no much larger clone is one base off. Between the V and J ends, shortened by 5 bases and 3 bases respectively, the junction contains 11 bases. Via the germline V gene, CDR1 is WSHSY and CDR2 SAAADI. The CDR3 has 14 amino acids, counting the end cysteine and phenylalanine. Only the CDR3 part of the read is kept: 42 bases, read in frame from the first base. CD8 naive samples were CD45RO-negative cells positively selected for CCR7, giving a CD45RA+CCR7+ population that excluded TemRA cells. The donors were healthy, HIV-negative adults with no recently reported acute infections or vaccinations. Every donor was a Caucasian adult residing in Nashville, Tennessee, USA. After blood collection by leukapheresis, PBMCs were isolated using Ficoll-Histopaque density gradient centrifugation and then cryopreserved in the vapor phase of liquid nitrogen. Analytical flow cytometry was used to check the purity and quantity of every magnetically sorted T cell population. Genomic DNA was isolated from each sorted fraction and quantified by UV absorbance on a Nanodrop 2000c.

Using the deep immunoSEQ assay, multiplex PCR amplified TCR CDR3 regions from genomic DNA. Extracted genomic DNA from each cell subset was spread evenly across all wells of several immunoSEQ 96-well plates, with each plate serving as a replicate. Each replicate PCR for sorted subsets received 150 to 250 ng genomic DNA, equal to tens of thousands of T cell genomes. Purified libraries were measured with a Qubit 3.0 fluorometer, size-checked on a Bioanalyzer 2100, and measured again with the KAPA Library Quantification kit. A separate single-read 150-cycle Illumina NextSeq 550 flow cell was used to sequence each immunoSEQ 96-well plate. The study's processing was this. Because the immunoSEQ output held only junctional sequences and lacked quality scores, the filtering could not match the filtering applied to full-length reads. To assign V/J genes and CDR3, sequences were annotated using PyIR, a Python wrapper for IgBLAST v1.9, with IMGT germline references. Reads with weak V/J assignments (E-value above 1e-6), missing CDR3, stop codons, out-of-frame junctions, or ambiguous translated residues were removed. V3J clonotypes were defined by identical inferred V gene, J gene, and CDR3 amino acid sequence. Percentage overlap between repertoires was calculated by dividing the number of shared unique clonotypes by the size of the smaller repertoire. Richness of each repertoire was evaluated using RTK rarefaction, the Chao1 estimator, and Recon v2.1 estimates of unobserved clonotypes. For all TCRbeta clonotypes obtained by the gDNA method from several donors, generation probabilities were computed with OLGA. Imported from immuneACCESS, the table was reduced by TCRdb to in-frame sequences with V and J called. These copies leave out some clones; in studies compared against another copy, an unresolved V gene accounts for under half, and the cause of the remainder is not known. V, J and clone size are those of that table, while D and trimming were read from the DNA. This sample has about 2.1 million clones in its table, and 93% of those were observed once. The top ten clones comprise around 1.7% of the sample.

This clonotype originated in a man aged 18 to 30 in good health. Some clones in this sample may be carry-over from other donors' samples. The V and J genes are TRBV10-2 and TRBJ2-1; the D gene could be TRBD1 or TRBD2, each one agreeing over 5 bases. Sequencing was carried out using naive CD8+ T cells from PBMCs. The cell subset or site label for this specimen denotes: CD45RA+CCR7+. In nucleotide form, the sequence is TGCGCCAGCAGTCTGGGGACGATCTACAATGAGCAGTTCTTC. Its protein is CASSLGTIYNEQFF.